What follows are 2 T cell receptor beta chains derived from one specimen sequenced in a study of T cell responses to AZD1222 COVID-19 vaccine. Sequenced by immunoSEQ multiplex PCR; TCRdb stores in-frame clones only, minus some. There are more than 150,000 clones in the sample; around 87% occur only once, and 2.5% to 3% lies in the top ten. The sample consisted of peripheral blood, taken on day 0 of MenACWY control vaccination. The receptors stem from an adult in good health.

The chain is built from TRBV9 and TRBJ1-3; D is possibly TRBD1 (5 bases). The CDR3 consists of 15 residues. Germline values: CDR1 SGDLS, CDR2 YYNGEE. The V and J ends lost 0 bases and 3 bases respectively, with 10 bases between them. This CDR3 reads CASSVGSGFGNTIYF. The CDR3 bases are TGTGCCAGCAGCGTAGGGTCAGGGTTTGGAAACACCATATATTTT.

The chain is built from TRBV30 and TRBJ1-6, with D possibly TRBD1 on 5 matching bases. This CDR3 contains 14 residues. Per the germline V gene, CDR1 is GTSNPN and CDR2 is SVGIG (reference sequence). Trimming shortened V by 0 bases and J by 10 bases, and 13 bases separated the two germline ends. This chain's CDR3 is CAWSVPAGWSPLHF. The CDR3 nucleotides read TGTGCCTGGAGTGTACCGGCAGGGTGGTCACCCCTCCACTTT.